This T cell receptor (beta chain) was captured in a study of CD8 T cells in Susac syndrome. CDR1 and CDR2 (germline): SGHRS, YFSETQ. Trimming removed 2 bases at V and 4 bases at J, with 12 bases between. The CDR3 contains 15 residues. Reverse transcription used about 0.45 to 1 ug RNA and random hexamers. The immunoSEQ assay covered 54 Vbeta and 13 Jbeta segments for CDR3. TCRdb recomputed calls from the immunoSEQ multiplex PCR reads with MiXCR, one row per CDR3 protein. The sample consists of just over 300,000 distinct CDR3 sequences, about 90% of them appearing once. The multiple sclerosis control cohort comprised treatment-naive individuals presenting with stable or active relapsing-remitting disease.

This sequence joins TRBV5-1 and TRBJ1-4; maybe TRBD1 (6 bases). Sequencing was performed on CD4+ T cells from PBMCs. This clonotype was sampled from a human donor with multiple sclerosis. The CDR3 sequence: CASSFSRGRNEKLFF. In DNA, the CDR3 is TGCGCCAGCAGCTTTAGCAGGGGCCGTAATGAAAAACTGTTTTTT. The full variable domain, completed using reference TRBV5-1 and TRBJ1-4, is KAGVTQTPRYLIKTRGQQVTLSCSPISGHRSVSWYQQTPGQGLQFLFEYFSETQRNKGNFPGRFSGRQFSNSRSEMNVSTLELGDSALYLCASSFSRGRNEKLFFGSGTQLSVL.